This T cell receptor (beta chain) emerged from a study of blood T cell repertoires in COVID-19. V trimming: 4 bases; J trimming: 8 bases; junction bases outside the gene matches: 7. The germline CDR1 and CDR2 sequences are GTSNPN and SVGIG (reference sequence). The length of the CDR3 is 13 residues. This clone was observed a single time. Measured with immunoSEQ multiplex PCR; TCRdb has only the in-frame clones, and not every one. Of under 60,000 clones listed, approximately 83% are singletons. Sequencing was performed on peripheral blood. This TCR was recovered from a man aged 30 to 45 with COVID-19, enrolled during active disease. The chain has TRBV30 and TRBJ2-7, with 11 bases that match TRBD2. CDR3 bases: TGTGCCTGGATGATAGCGGGAGGGCGCAAGCAGTACTTC. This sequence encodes CAWMIAGGRKQYF. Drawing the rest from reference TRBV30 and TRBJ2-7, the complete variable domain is SQTIHQWPATLVQPVGSPLSLECTVEGTSNPNLYWYRQAAGRGLQLLFYSVGIGQISSEVPQNLSASRPQDRQFILSSKKLLLSDSGFYLCAWMIAGGRKQYFGPGTRLTVT.